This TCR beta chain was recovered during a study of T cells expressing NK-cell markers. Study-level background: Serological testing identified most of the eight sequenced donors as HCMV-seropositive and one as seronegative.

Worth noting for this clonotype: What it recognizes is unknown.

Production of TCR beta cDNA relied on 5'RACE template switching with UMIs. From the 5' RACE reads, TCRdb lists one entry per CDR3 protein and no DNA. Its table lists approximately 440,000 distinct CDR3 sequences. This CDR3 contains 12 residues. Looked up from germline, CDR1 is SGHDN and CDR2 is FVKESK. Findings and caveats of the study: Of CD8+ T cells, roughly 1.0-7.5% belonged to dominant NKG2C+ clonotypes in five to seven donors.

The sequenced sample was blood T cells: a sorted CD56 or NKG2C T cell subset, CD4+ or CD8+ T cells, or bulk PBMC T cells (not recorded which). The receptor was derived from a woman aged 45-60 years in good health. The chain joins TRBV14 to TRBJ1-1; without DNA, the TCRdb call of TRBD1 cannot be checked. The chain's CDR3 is CASSQVGGRAFF.